What follows are 29 T cell receptor beta chains derived from one specimen sequenced in a study of T cell changes during pregnancy in multiple sclerosis. The data were produced by immunoSEQ multiplex PCR, yet TCRdb's version contains in-frame clones alone and is incomplete. The sample consists of some 59,000 clones, approximately 91% of them appearing once. This sample comprised peripheral blood, obtained in the second trimester of pregnancy. These receptors originate from a female donor with multiple sclerosis, enrolled in a pregnancy study.

CDR3 loop: CASSVLAEQYF. The CDR3 nucleotides are TGTGCCAGCAGTGTTTTAGCCGAGCAGTACTTC. This chain connects TRBV2 to TRBJ2-7; D unclear. There are 11 residues in the CDR3. Germline V lookup: CDR1 SNHLY, CDR2 FYNNEI. Trimming cost V 4 bases and J 6 bases, with 7 bases left between them.

CDR3 sequence reads: CASSGLGLAGGELFF. CDR3 DNA sequence: TGTGCCAGCAGTGGCTTAGGACTAGCAGGCGGGGAGCTGTTTTTT. The chain is built from TRBV2 and TRBJ2-2; 8 nucleotides align to TRBD2. J was trimmed by 7 bases and V by 4 bases; bases with no gene match: 8. The CDR3 has 15 amino acids. From germline, CDR1 is SNHLY and CDR2 FYNNEI.

The rearrangement links TRBV29-1 to TRBJ1-1; maybe TRBD1 (5 bases). Trimming took 3 bases from V and 4 from J, leaving 9 bases between them. Germline lookup yields CDR1 SQVTM and CDR2 ANQGSEA. This CDR3 region has 12 residues. DNA of the CDR3: TGCAGCGTTGACAGGGTTGGCACTGAAGCTTTCTTT. It codes for CSVDRVGTEAFF. The complete variable domain, with remaining parts taken from reference TRBV29-1 and TRBJ1-1, reads SAVISQKPSRDICQRGTSLTIQCQVDSQVTMMFWYRQQPGQSLTLIATANQGSEATYESGFVIDKFPISRPNLTFSTLTVSNMSPEDSSIYLCSVDRVGTEAFFGQGTRLTVV.

This clone was found once. The rearrangement joins TRBV10-2 to TRBJ2-1, with 7 nucleotides matching TRBD1. After removal of 10 bases from V and 9 bases from J, the junction contained 6 bases not matched to a gene. In germline, CDR1 is WSHSY, CDR2 SAAADI. The length of the CDR3 is 11 residues. The DNA of the CDR3 is TGCGCCACCCACAGGGGCGGTGAGCAGTTCTTC. As protein: CATHRGGEQFF.

The chain is built from TRBV15 and TRBJ1-1; D perhaps matches TRBD1 (5 bases). CDR3 size: 15 residues. The ends were cut back, 1 base at V and 1 base at J, with 10 bases in the middle. Looked up from germline, CDR1 is LNHNV and CDR2 is YYDKDF (reference sequence). The CDR3 loop reads CATSRASTENTEAFF. CDR3 nucleotides: TGTGCCACCAGCAGAGCCTCGACAGAGAACACTGAAGCTTTCTTT.

The chain uses TRBV27 and TRBJ1-6; possible D gene TRBD1, 5 bases. Between the trimmed V and J ends, which lost 6 bases and 0 bases, there was a span of 18 bases. From germline, CDR1 is MNHEY and CDR2 SMNVEV (reference sequence). This CDR3 spans 18 amino acids. The CDR3 is CASSLLWDGSSYNSPLHF. CDR3 DNA: TGTGCCAGCAGCCTACTTTGGGACGGGAGCTCCTATAATTCACCCCTCCACTTT.

This chain connects TRBV7-2 to TRBJ2-1; 8 nucleotides agree with TRBD2. Germline values: CDR1 SGHTA, CDR2 FQGNSA. With V trimmed by 1 base and J by 8 bases, 13 bases remained unmatched. This CDR3 comprises 17 residues. This CDR3 is CASSLGLPLRGGHEQFF. DNA of the CDR3: TGTGCCAGCAGCTTAGGCTTACCTCTCCGGGGGGGCCATGAGCAGTTCTTC.

The chain uses TRBV5-1 and TRBJ2-7, with D tentatively TRBD1 (5 bases). There are 14 residues in the CDR3. Trimming cost V 4 bases and J 0 bases, with 11 bases left between them. CDR1 is SGHRS and CDR2 is YFSETQ in the germline V gene. The CDR3 DNA reads as TGCGCCAGCAGCCCGGTTAGGGGCTCCTACGAGCAGTACTTC. Translation: CASSPVRGSYEQYF.

This chain joins TRBV4-2 and TRBJ2-1, with TRBD1 matching over 8 bases. CDR1 is LGHNA and CDR2 is YNFKEQ in the germline V gene. J lost 5 bases, V lost 3 bases, and 9 bases had no gene match. This CDR3 contains 16 residues. The CDR3 DNA is TGTGCCAGCAGCCAGAAAGGGGCACAGGGGGACAATGAGCAGTTCTTC. This codes for CASSQKGAQGDNEQFF.

The genes are TRBV9 and TRBJ1-4, with D perhaps TRBD1 (6 bases). This CDR3 region has 14 residues. Trimming shortened V by 2 bases and J by 2 bases, and 7 bases separated the two germline ends. Germline-derived CDR1 and CDR2 are SGDLS and YYNGEE. The CDR3 DNA follows: TGTGCCAGCAGCGTCCAGGGGACTAATGAAAAACTGTTTTTT. Residues: CASSVQGTNEKLFF.

The chain carries TRBV7-8 and TRBJ2-3, with TRBD1 identical over 7 bases. The V and J ends lost 3 bases and 14 bases, in that order; junction bases with no gene match: 11. The CDR3 runs to 13 residues. The germline V gene has CDR1 SGHVS and CDR2 FQNEAQ. The chain's CDR3 is CASSFDRDRVLYF. The CDR3 bases are TGTGCCAGCAGCTTCGACCGGGACAGAGTTTTGTATTTT.

The chain couples TRBV5-5 to TRBJ1-2; D not certain. From germline, CDR1 is SGHKS and CDR2 YYEKEE (reference sequence). The CDR3 sequence is 13 residues long. V lost 4 bases and J lost 8, with 15 bases in between. In DNA form, the CDR3 reads TGTGCCAGCAGCCCCGAGCGTGTGTGGGGCTACACCTTC. This sequence encodes CASSPERVWGYTF.

The chain combines TRBV7-9 with TRBJ1-1; D unresolved. Looked up from germline, CDR1 is SEHNR and CDR2 is FQNEAQ (reference sequence). Trimming shortened V by 3 bases and J by 1 base, and 15 bases separated the two germline ends. The CDR3 totals 16 residues. CDR3 sequence (DNA): TGTGCCAGCAGCTTTGTATACGGGGTATCGAACACTGAAGCTTTCTTT. Its translation is CASSFVYGVSNTEAFF. Looking up the rest from reference TRBV7-9 and TRBJ1-1 gives the full variable domain: DTGVSQNPRHKITKRGQNVTFRCDPISEHNRLYWYRQTLGQGPEFLTYFQNEAQLEKSRLLSDRFSAERPKGSFSTLEIQRTEQGDSAMYLCASSFVYGVSNTEAFFGQGTRLTVV.

The genes are TRBV10-3 and TRBJ2-7; possible D gene TRBD2, 6 bases. Germline CDR1 is ENHRY and CDR2 is SYGVKD. This CDR3 is built from 14 residues. Trimming removed 2 bases at V and 0 bases at J, with 8 bases between. The CDR3 nucleotides read TGTGCCATCAGTGAGGCGGGGAGCTCCTACGAGCAGTACTTC. Its translation is CAISEAGSSYEQYF.

A single count supports this clone. The genes are TRBV5-4 and TRBJ1-2; D ambiguous. Germline CDR1 SGHNT, CDR2 YYREEE (reference sequence). V gave up 5 bases and J gave up 7 bases, with 18 bases separating them. The CDR3 covers 14 residues. CDR3 sequence (DNA): TGTGCCAGCAGATCCGGGGTAGTAAGTACTGGCTACACCTTC. This gives the protein CASRSGVVSTGYTF.

The J gene is TRBJ1-1, the V gene TRBV30; D unresolved. The CDR3 has 14 residues. Trimming cost V 8 bases and J 4 bases, with 20 bases left between them. Germline V CDR1 and CDR2: GTSNPN, SVGIG (reference sequence). CDR3: CARGGISSGTEAFF. Here the CDR3 DNA reads TGTGCCCGCGGTGGAATTTCGTCGGGCACTGAAGCTTTCTTT.

The rearrangement joins TRBV7-6 to TRBJ2-7; D is perhaps TRBD1 (5 bases). The CDR3 has 16 residues. CDR1 is SGHVS and CDR2 is FNYEAQ in the germline V gene. V lost 9 bases and J lost 5, with 26 bases in between. CDR3: CARGDADNQAGHEQYF. CDR3 DNA sequence: TGTGCCAGAGGGGATGCGGACAATCAAGCCGGTCACGAGCAGTACTTC.

The chain couples TRBV6-1 to TRBJ1-5; 10 nucleotides match TRBD1. The germline V gene encodes CDR1 MNHNS and CDR2 SASEGT. The CDR3 has 15 residues. V was pared by 2 bases and J by 12 bases, with 10 bases of the junction left unmatched. The CDR3 nucleotides are TGTGCCAGCAGTGAATACGGACAGGGGGTAACATTCCAGCATTTT. It codes for CASSEYGQGVTFQHF.

The chain employs TRBV19 and TRBJ1-1; tentative D call: TRBD1 (6 bases). CDR3 length equals 15 residues. In germline, CDR1 is LNHDA, CDR2 SQIVND (reference sequence). V dropped 6 bases and J dropped 4 bases, with 18 bases sitting between them. CDR3: CASSKNRDAGTEAFF. CDR3 in DNA: TGTGCCAGTAGCAAAAACAGGGATGCTGGCACTGAAGCTTTCTTT.

J is TRBJ1-6 and V is TRBV19; 8 bases are shared with TRBD1. Trimming removed 7 bases from V and 6 bases from J; junction bases left unmatched: 5. Germline V CDR1 and CDR2: LNHDA, SQIVND (reference sequence). The CDR3 totals 14 residues. The CDR3 DNA reads as TGTGCCAGTACCCTAGACAGGGGTAATTCACCCCTCCACTTT. Translating gives CASTLDRGNSPLHF.

This rearrangement joins TRBV6-4 to TRBJ2-1, with D perhaps matching TRBD1 (5 bases). Trimming cost V 4 bases and J 4 bases, with 17 bases left between them. The CDR3 loop spans 16 amino acids. Germline values: CDR1 MRHNA, CDR2 SNTAGT. The DNA for the CDR3 is TGTGCCAGCAGTGCGACCCCCGAGACAGTTTACAATGAGCAGTTCTTC. It is translated as CASSATPETVYNEQFF.

CDR3 sequence (DNA): TGTGCCAGCAGTCCCATAGCGGGGGGGCACACAGATACGCAGTATTTT. It codes for CASSPIAGGHTDTQYF. The V call is TRBV6-4, the J call TRBJ2-3, with TRBD2 matching 11 bases. The CDR3 is made up of 16 amino acids. V shed 5 bases and J 2 bases; nucleotides not matched to a gene: 6. Germline V gives CDR1 MRHNA, CDR2 SNTAGT.

The table lists this clone with a count of one. V is TRBV7-2 and J is TRBJ1-1, with 7 bases matching TRBD1. The V and J ends lost 2 bases and 1 base, in that order; junction bases with no gene match: 4. In germline, CDR1 is SGHTA, CDR2 FQGNSA. The CDR3 consists of 15 residues. CDR3 DNA sequence: TGTGCCAGCAGCTTATTAGGGGGCTCGAACACTGAAGCTTTCTTT. Translating gives CASSLLGGSNTEAFF.

The rearrangement links TRBV19 to TRBJ1-2; D call uncertain. CDR3 length: 13 residues. Germline V gives CDR1 LNHDA, CDR2 SQIVND (reference sequence). Trimming stripped 5 bases from V and 3 bases from J, with 10 bases between. The CDR3 region is CASSVDQDYGYTF. The CDR3 coding sequence is TGTGCCAGTAGTGTTGACCAGGACTATGGCTACACCTTC.

The chain joins TRBV4-1 to TRBJ1-1; 7 bases are a match to TRBD1. V lost 4 bases to trimming and J lost 2 bases; unmatched junction nucleotides: 7. Germline loops: CDR1 MGHRA, CDR2 YSYEKL. The CDR3 is 15 residues long. Here the CDR3 DNA reads TGCGCCAGCAGCCGCTACACAGGGGTCAACACTGAAGCTTTCTTT. Amino acid sequence: CASSRYTGVNTEAFF.

The chain joins TRBV9 to TRBJ1-1; D is ambiguous. V was cut by 3 bases and J by 0 bases, with 12 bases left in between. CDR1 SGDLS and CDR2 YYNGEE come from the germline V gene. This CDR3 spans 15 amino acids. The CDR3 region has the DNA TGTGCCAGCAGCGCCCGGGGAGCAATGAACACTGAAGCTTTCTTT. This gives the protein CASSARGAMNTEAFF.

The J gene is TRBJ2-3, the V gene TRBV2, with D possibly being TRBD1 (5 bases). Per the germline V gene, CDR1 is SNHLY and CDR2 is FYNNEI. The V end was cut by 2 bases, the J end by 0 bases, with 12 bases between. The CDR3 is 16 residues long. Written as DNA, the CDR3 is TGTGCCAGCAGTGAATTAGGGCCAGGGAGCACAGATACGCAGTATTTT. This sequence encodes CASSELGPGSTDTQYF. Filled out from reference TRBV2 and TRBJ2-3, the complete variable domain reads EPEVTQTPSHQVTQMGQEVILRCVPISNHLYFYWYRQILGQKVEFLVSFYNNEISEKSEIFDDQFSVERPDGSNFTLKIRSTKLEDSAMYFCASSELGPGSTDTQYFGPGTRLTVL.

The chain recombines TRBV30 with TRBJ2-4; 8 positions agree with TRBD1. Germline V lookup: CDR1 GTSNPN, CDR2 SVGIG (reference sequence). The CDR3 contains 14 residues. V shed 3 bases and J 0 bases; nucleotides not matched to a gene: 1. The CDR3 region is CAWRGQGAKNIQYF. DNA of the CDR3: TGTGCCTGGAGAGGACAGGGAGCCAAAAACATTCAGTACTTC.

The chain combines TRBV5-1 with TRBJ2-5, with no clear D. Trimming left V 4 bases short and J 4 bases short, with 8 bases between. The CDR3 is 12 residues long. Germline V gives CDR1 SGHRS, CDR2 YFSETQ. In nucleotides, the CDR3 is TGCGCCAGCAGCGCCCCCGGAGAGACCCAGTACTTC. Encoded protein: CASSAPGETQYF.